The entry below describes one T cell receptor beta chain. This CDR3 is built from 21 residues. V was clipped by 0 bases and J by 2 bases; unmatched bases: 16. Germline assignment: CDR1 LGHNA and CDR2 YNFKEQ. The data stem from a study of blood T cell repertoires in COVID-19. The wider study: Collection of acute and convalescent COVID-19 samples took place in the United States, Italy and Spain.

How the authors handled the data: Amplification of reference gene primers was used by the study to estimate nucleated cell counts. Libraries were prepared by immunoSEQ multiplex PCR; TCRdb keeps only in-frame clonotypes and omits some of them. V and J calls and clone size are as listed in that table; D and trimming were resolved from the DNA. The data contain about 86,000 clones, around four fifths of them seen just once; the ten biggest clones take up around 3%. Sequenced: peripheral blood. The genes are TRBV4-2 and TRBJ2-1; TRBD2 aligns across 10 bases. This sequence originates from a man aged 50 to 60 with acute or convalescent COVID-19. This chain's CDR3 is CASSQENAGGLADGTYNEQFF. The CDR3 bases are TGTGCCAGCAGCCAAGAAAACGCTGGTGGACTAGCGGATGGGACCTACAATGAGCAGTTCTTC.